The T cell receptor beta chain under discussion was sequenced for a study of blood T cell repertoires in COVID-19. The wider study: Both acute and convalescent COVID-19 samples were obtained from the United States, Italy and Spain. In each case, the material was cDNA or gDNA derived from T cells, B-cell-depleted T cells, or PBMCs.

Authors' data handling: Reference gene primers were amplified, and this amplification served to estimate nucleated cell counts. The table came from immunoSEQ multiplex PCR; TCRdb's copy has only in-frame clones and leaves some out. That table is the source of V, J and clone size, and D and trimming were worked out from the DNA. The sample lists tens of thousands of clones, about nine tenths occurring once. V shed 5 bases, J shed 5 bases, and the junction held 8 bases outside the gene matches. The CDR3 is 14 residues long. Germline CDR1 is MGHRA and CDR2 is YSYEKL. The sample comprised peripheral blood. The source of this sequence is a woman at least 80 years old with acute or convalescent COVID-19. This chain links TRBV4-1 with TRBJ1-1; TRBD1 matches at 7 bases. This CDR3 is CASSSRQGITEAFF. The CDR3 nucleotides read TGCGCCAGCAGCTCACGACAGGGTATTACTGAAGCTTTCTTT.